The clone carrying this T cell receptor beta chain was found many times. The record originates from a study of molecular identifiers for immune sequencing clone quantification. Naive CD8 libraries were made from roughly 20,000 to 1,000,000 sorted cells, and they used 10%, 30% or 50% RNA. The sorting of naive CD8 T cells used the CD8+CD4-CCR7+CD45RA+ phenotype. The CDR3 length is 13 residues. Germline V gene data show CDR1 as MDHEN and CDR2 as SYDVKM. Trimming took off 3 bases at V and 5 bases at J, with 10 bases between the two ends. TCRdb used MiXCR to reprocess the PCR reads, holding one entry per CDR3 protein. This sample has about 640,000 distinct CDR3 sequences, with 15% to 20% found just once.

This receptor was identified in a human donor in good health. Some libraries in this study had Jurkat cell RNA spiked in. Sequenced sample: naive CD8+ T cells from blood, with Jurkat cell RNA spiked in. Subset denoted: FACS-sorted CD8+CD4-CCR7+CD45RA+ naive T cells. The J gene is TRBJ1-1, the V gene TRBV28, with D unclear. The CDR3 DNA is TGTGCCAGCAGTTTTAGAGGGATGACTGAAGCTTTCTTT. Residues: CASSFRGMTEAFF.